The subject of this entry is one T cell receptor (beta chain). Its specificity is not known. Deletions cut 1 base from V and 3 bases from J, with 10 bases between. The CDR3 has 14 residues. CDR1 is SGHVS and CDR2 is FQNEAQ in the germline V gene. Quantitative 5'-RACE with molecular barcodes was used to make the TCR beta libraries. TCRdb processed the 5' RACE reads anew with MiXCR; each CDR3 protein has one entry. The table records roughly 450,000 distinct CDR3 sequences, 25% to 30% of them present only once. The data are from a study of CD8 T cells in ankylosing spondylitis. Study-level findings and limits: Certain motif variants had earlier been reported in reactive arthritis synovial fluid and blood. Clones linked to disease, bearing a CD8+ phenotype, were relatively rare in peripheral blood. In ankylosing spondylitis blood, a motif of eight highly homologous TCR beta variants appeared characteristic. Matched ankylosing spondylitis synovial fluid reportedly contained a significantly enriched population of disease-linked clones.

The receptor was derived from a male donor with ankylosing spondylitis. The chain links TRBV7-8 to TRBJ2-7, with D perhaps TRBD1 (6 bases). Material: blood, either unsorted or a sorted T cell fraction (not recorded which). The CDR3 protein is CASSLEDRNYEQYF. CDR3 nucleotide sequence: TGTGCCAGCAGCTTAGAGGACAGAAACTACGAGCAGTACTTC.